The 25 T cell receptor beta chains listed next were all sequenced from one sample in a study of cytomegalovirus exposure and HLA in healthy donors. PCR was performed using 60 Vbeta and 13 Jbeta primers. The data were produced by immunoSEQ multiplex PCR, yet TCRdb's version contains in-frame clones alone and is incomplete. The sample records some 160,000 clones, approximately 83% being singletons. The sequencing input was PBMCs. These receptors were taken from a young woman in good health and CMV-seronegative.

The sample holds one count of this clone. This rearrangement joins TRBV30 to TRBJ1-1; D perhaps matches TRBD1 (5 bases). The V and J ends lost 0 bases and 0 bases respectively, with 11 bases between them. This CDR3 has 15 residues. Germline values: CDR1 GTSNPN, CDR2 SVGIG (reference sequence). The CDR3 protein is CAWSVKGRMNTEAFF. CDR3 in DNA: TGTGCCTGGAGTGTTAAGGGGCGGATGAACACTGAAGCTTTCTTT.

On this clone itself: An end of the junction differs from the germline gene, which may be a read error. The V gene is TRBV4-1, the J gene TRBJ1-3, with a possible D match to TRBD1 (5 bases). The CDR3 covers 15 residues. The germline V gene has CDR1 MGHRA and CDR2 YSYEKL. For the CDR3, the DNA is TGTGCCAGCAGCCAAGAATCAGGGCTAGGAAACACCATATATTTT. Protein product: CASSQESGLGNTIYF.

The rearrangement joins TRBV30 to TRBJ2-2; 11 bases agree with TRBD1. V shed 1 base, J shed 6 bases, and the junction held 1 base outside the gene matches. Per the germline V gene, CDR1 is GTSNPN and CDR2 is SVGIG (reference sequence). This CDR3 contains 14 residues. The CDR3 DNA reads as TGTGCCTGGAGTGCGGGACAGGGGGCCGGGGAGCTGTTTTTT. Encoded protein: CAWSAGQGAGELFF.

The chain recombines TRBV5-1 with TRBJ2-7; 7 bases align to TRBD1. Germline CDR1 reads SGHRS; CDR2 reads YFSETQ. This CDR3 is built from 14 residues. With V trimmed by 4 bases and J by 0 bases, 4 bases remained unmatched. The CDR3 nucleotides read TGCGCCAGCAGCCCTCGGGACAGCTCCTACGAGCAGTACTTC. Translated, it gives CASSPRDSSYEQYF.

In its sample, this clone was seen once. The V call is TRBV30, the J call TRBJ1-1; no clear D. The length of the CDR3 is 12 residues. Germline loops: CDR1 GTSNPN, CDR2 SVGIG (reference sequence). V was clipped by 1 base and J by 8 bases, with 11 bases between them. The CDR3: CAWSGNQAEAFF. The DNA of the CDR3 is TGTGCCTGGAGTGGTAACCAAGCCGAAGCTTTCTTT.

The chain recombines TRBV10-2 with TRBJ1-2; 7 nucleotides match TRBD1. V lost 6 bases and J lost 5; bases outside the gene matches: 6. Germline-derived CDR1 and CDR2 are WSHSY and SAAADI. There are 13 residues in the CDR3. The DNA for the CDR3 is TGCGCCAGCAGCGACGGGACAGAATATGGCTACACCTTC. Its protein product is CASSDGTEYGYTF.

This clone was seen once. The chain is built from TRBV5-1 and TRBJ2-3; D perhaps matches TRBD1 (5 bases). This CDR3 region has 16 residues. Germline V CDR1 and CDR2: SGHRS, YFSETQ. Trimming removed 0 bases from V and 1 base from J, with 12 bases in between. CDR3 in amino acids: CASSLGGSWGTDTQYF. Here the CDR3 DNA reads TGCGCCAGCAGCTTGGGGGGCTCGTGGGGCACAGATACGCAGTATTTT.

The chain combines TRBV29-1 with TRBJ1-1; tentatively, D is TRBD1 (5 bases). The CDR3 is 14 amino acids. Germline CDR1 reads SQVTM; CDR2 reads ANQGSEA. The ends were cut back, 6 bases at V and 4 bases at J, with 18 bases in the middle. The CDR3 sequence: CSVSPQGRGTEAFF. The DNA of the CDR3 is TGCAGCGTCTCGCCCCAGGGTAGGGGCACTGAAGCTTTCTTT.

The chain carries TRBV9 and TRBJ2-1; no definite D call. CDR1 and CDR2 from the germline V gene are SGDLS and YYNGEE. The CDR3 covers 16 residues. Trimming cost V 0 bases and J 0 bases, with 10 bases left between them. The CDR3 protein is CASSVARGSSYNEQFF. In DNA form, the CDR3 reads TGTGCCAGCAGCGTAGCGAGAGGTAGCTCCTACAATGAGCAGTTCTTC.

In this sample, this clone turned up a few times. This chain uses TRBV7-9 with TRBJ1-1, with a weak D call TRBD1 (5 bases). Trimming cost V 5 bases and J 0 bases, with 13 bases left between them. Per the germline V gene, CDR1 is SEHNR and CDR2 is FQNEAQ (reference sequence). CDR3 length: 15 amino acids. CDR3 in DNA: TGTGCCAGCAGCCCCTCGCGGGGGATGAACACTGAAGCTTTCTTT. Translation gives CASSPSRGMNTEAFF.

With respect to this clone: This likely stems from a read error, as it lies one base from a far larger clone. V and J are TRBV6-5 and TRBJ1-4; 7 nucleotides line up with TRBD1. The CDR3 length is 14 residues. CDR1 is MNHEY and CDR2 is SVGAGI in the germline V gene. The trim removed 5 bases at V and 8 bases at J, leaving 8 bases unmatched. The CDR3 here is CASSEDRMVEKLFF. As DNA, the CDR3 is TGTGCCAGCAGTGAGGACAGGATGGTCGAAAAACTGTTTTTT.

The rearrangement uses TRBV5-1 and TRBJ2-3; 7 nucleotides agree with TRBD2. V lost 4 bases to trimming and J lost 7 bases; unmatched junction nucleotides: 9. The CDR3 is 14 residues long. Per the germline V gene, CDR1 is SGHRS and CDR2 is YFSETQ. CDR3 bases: TGCGCCAGCAGCCCACTCGAGCGGGGTTATACGCAGTATTTT. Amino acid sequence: CASSPLERGYTQYF.

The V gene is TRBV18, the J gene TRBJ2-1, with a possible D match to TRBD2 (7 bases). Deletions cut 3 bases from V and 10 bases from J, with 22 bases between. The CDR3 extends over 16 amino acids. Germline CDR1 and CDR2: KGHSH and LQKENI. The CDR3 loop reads CASSPGGPPGKGEQFF. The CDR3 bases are TGTGCCAGCTCACCCGGGGGGCCCCCCGGAAAAGGGGAGCAGTTCTTC. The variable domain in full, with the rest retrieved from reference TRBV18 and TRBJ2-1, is NAGVMQNPRHLVRRRGQEARLRCSPMKGHSHVYWYRQLPEEGLKFMVYLQKENIIDESGMPKERFSAEFPKEGPSILRIQQVVRGDSAAYFCASSPGGPPGKGEQFFGPGTRLTVL.

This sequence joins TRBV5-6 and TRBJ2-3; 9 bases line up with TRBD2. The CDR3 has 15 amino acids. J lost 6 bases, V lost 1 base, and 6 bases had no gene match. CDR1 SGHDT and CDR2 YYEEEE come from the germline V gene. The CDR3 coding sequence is TGTGCCAGCAGCTTGTTTAGCGGGGGAACGGATACGCAGTATTTT. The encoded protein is CASSLFSGGTDTQYF. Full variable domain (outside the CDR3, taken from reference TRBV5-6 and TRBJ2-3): DAGVTQSPTHLIKTRGQQVTLRCSPKSGHDTVSWYQQALGQGPQFIFQYYEEEERQRGNFPDRFSGHQFPNYSSELNVNALLLGDSALYLCASSLFSGGTDTQYFGPGTRLTVL.

The CDR3 is CASSQGVGSSYEQYF. DNA of the CDR3: TGTGCCAGCAGCCAAGGTGTTGGGAGCTCCTACGAGCAGTACTTC. The J gene is TRBJ2-7, the V gene TRBV4-2; perhaps TRBD2 as D (5 bases). V was trimmed by 1 base and J by 0 bases, leaving 10 bases between them. Per the germline V gene, CDR1 is LGHNA and CDR2 is YNFKEQ. The CDR3 sequence is 15 residues long.

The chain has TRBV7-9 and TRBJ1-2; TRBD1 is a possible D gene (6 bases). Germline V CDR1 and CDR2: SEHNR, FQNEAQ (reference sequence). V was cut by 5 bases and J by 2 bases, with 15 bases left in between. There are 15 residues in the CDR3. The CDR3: CASSEKGHRNYGYTF. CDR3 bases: TGTGCCAGCAGCGAAAAGGGACACCGGAACTATGGCTACACCTTC.

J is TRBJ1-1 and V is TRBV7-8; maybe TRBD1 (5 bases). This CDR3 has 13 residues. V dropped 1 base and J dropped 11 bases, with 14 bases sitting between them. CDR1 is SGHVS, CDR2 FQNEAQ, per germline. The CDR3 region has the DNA TGTGCCAGCAGCTTAGTGTTGTCGGACACGGCTTTCTTT. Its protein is CASSLVLSDTAFF.

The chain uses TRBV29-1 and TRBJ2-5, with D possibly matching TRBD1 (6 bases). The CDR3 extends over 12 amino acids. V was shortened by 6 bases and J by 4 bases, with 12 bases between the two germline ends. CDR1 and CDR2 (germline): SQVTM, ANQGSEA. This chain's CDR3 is CSVEGVTETQYF. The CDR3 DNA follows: TGCAGCGTCGAGGGGGTAACAGAGACCCAGTACTTC.

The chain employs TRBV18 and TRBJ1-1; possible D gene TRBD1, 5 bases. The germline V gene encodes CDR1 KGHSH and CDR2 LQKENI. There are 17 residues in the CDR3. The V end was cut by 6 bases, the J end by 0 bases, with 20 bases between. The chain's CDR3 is CASSPILQGIMNTEAFF. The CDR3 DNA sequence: TGTGCCAGCTCCCCGATTCTTCAGGGAATCATGAACACTGAAGCTTTCTTT.

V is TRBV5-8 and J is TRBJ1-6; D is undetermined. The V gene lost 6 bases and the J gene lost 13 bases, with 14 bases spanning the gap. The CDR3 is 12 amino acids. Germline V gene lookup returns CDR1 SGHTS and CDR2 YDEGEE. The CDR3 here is CASNQFPQPLHF. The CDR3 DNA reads TGTGCCAGCAATCAGTTTCCCCAGCCCCTCCACTTT.

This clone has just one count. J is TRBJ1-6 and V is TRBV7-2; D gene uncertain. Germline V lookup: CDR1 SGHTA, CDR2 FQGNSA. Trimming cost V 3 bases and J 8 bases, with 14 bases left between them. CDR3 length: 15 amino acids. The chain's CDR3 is CASSFRYQDYSPLHF. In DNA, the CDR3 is TGTGCCAGCAGCTTCCGATATCAGGACTATTCACCCCTCCACTTT.

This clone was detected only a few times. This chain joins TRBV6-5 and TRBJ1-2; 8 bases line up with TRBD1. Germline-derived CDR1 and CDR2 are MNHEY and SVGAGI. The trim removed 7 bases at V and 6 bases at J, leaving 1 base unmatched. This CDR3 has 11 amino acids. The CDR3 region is CASKTGDGYTF. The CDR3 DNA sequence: TGTGCCAGCAAGACAGGGGATGGCTACACCTTC.

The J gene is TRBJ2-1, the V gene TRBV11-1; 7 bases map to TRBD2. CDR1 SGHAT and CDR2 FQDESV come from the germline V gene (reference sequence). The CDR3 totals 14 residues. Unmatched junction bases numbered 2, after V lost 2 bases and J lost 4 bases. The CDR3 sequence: CASSLLGLYNEQFF. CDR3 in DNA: TGTGCCAGCAGCTTACTGGGACTATACAATGAGCAGTTCTTC.

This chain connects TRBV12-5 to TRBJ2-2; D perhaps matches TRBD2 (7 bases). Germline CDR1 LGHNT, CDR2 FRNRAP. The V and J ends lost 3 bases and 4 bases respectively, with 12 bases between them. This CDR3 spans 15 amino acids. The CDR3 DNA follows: TGTGCTAGTGGTTTACAGGGAGGGAGCACCGGGGAGCTGTTTTTT. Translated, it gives CASGLQGGSTGELFF.

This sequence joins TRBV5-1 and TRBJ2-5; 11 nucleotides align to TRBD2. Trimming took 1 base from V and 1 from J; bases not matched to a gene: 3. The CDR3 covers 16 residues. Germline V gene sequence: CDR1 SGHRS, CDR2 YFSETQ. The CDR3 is CASSLLLAGAQETQYF. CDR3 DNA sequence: TGCGCCAGCAGCTTGCTACTAGCGGGGGCCCAAGAGACCCAGTACTTC.